A single sample is the source of the 15 T cell receptor beta chains below, sequenced in a study of vaccination effects on CD4 cells after COVID-19. TCRdb keeps only in-frame clones here, not all; method: immunoSEQ multiplex PCR. This sample has fewer than 25,000 clones, with over 60% found just once. No antigens are known for them. Antigen-specific CD4+ T cells were expanded with viral peptide pools in the ViraFEST assay before sequencing. Having been cultured for less than 13 days, the cells underwent CD4+ T cell isolation. Recipients of the vaccine had no prior SARS-CoV-2 infection and negative nucleocapsid antibodies. The material was CD4+ T cells from PBMCs cultured with HCoV-NL63 spike peptides, obtained before COVID-19 vaccination. These receptor sequences come from a human donor who received a COVID-19 vaccine.

The chain combines TRBV7-6 with TRBJ1-5, with D tentatively TRBD1 (5 bases). V was clipped by 6 bases and J by 4 bases, with 16 bases between them. The CDR3 length is 15 residues. From germline, CDR1 is SGHVS and CDR2 FNYEAQ. CDR3 DNA: TGTGCCAGCAGTCCCAGGGCACTTAGTAATCAGCCCCAGCATTTT. As protein: CASSPRALSNQPQHF.

The chain employs TRBV6-5 and TRBJ1-3, with a tentative D call TRBD1 (5 bases). Germline CDR1 is MNHEY and CDR2 is SVGAGI. Trimming cost V 6 bases and J 1 base, with 13 bases left between them. CDR3 size: 15 residues. The CDR3 sequence is CASSLSRQSGNTIYF. Written as DNA, the CDR3 is TGTGCCAGCAGCCTCTCAAGACAGTCTGGAAACACCATATATTTT.

This clone was counted only a few times. J is TRBJ2-4 and V is TRBV19; 7 bases match TRBD2. This CDR3 is 15 amino acids long. CDR1 is LNHDA and CDR2 is SQIVND in the germline V gene (reference sequence). Unmatched junction bases numbered 7, after V lost 5 bases and J lost 3 bases. CDR3 bases: TGTGCCAGTAGTGGGCTAGCGGATAACAAAAACATTCAGTACTTC. Translation: CASSGLADNKNIQYF.

This clone appeared once. V usage is TRBV6-5 and J usage is TRBJ2-1; possibly TRBD2 for D (7 bases). V shed 4 bases and J shed 5 bases, with 15 bases lying between them. The CDR3 runs 15 residues. Germline-derived CDR1 and CDR2 are MNHEY and SVGAGI. The CDR3 sequence: CASSLYRAGDNEQFF. CDR3 DNA: TGTGCCAGCAGTTTGTACAGGGCGGGAGACAATGAGCAGTTCTTC.

V usage is TRBV14 and J usage is TRBJ1-1; D is perhaps TRBD1 (5 bases). The CDR3 covers 15 residues. Germline loops: CDR1 SGHDN, CDR2 FVKESK. Trimming took off 3 bases at V and 5 bases at J, with 16 bases between the two ends. This CDR3 reads CASSQSRGWGTEAFF. In nucleotides, the CDR3 is TGTGCCAGCAGCCAGTCGAGAGGATGGGGGACTGAAGCTTTCTTT. Based on the CDR3 plus reference TRBV14 and TRBJ1-1, the full variable domain is EAGVTQFPSHSVIEKGQTVTLRCDPISGHDNLYWYRRVMGKEIKFLLHFVKESKQDESGMPNNRFLAERTGGTYSTLKVQPAELEDSGVYFCASSQSRGWGTEAFFGQGTRLTVV.

This clone was seen only a few times. The rearrangement joins TRBV5-1 to TRBJ1-6; 7 bases fit TRBD1. Germline assignment: CDR1 SGHRS and CDR2 YFSETQ. The CDR3 totals 14 residues. V lost 3 bases and J lost 10; bases outside the gene matches: 7. CDR3 amino acids: CASSSGQAGSPLHF. CDR3 coding DNA: TGCGCCAGCAGCTCCGGACAGGCGGGATCACCCCTCCACTTT.

The rearrangement uses TRBV30 and TRBJ1-1, with D uncertain. The V end was cut by 0 bases, the J end by 5 bases, with 13 bases between. This CDR3 has 14 residues. The germline V gene encodes CDR1 GTSNPN and CDR2 SVGIG (reference sequence). The CDR3 protein is CAWSVLSWGTEAFF. The CDR3 DNA reads as TGTGCCTGGAGTGTACTCTCGTGGGGAACTGAAGCTTTCTTT.

This clone was observed once. The genes are TRBV15 and TRBJ2-4; 8 nucleotides align to TRBD2. In germline, CDR1 is LNHNV, CDR2 YYDKDF (reference sequence). The CDR3 length is 21 residues. After removal of 0 bases from V and 1 base from J, the junction contained 17 bases not matched to a gene. The CDR3 reads CATSRDITDAKREWAKNIQYF. In nucleotides, the CDR3 is TGTGCCACCAGCAGAGATATCACAGACGCTAAGCGGGAGTGGGCCAAAAACATTCAGTACTTC.

The chain uses TRBV4-1 and TRBJ2-1; D is perhaps TRBD1 (6 bases). Germline V lookup: CDR1 MGHRA, CDR2 YSYEKL. V lost 0 bases and J lost 4, with 7 bases in between. The CDR3 extends over 14 amino acids. Here the CDR3 reads CASSQDQGYNEQFF. CDR3 bases: TGCGCCAGCAGCCAAGATCAGGGGTACAATGAGCAGTTCTTC.

Worth noting for this clone: Within the sample, other DNA sequences also encode this same CDR3. Here the CDR3 DNA reads TGCAGCGTTGGGGGGACCGGGGAGCTGTTTTTT. Protein product: CSVGGTGELFF. The chain combines TRBV29-1 with TRBJ2-2; D may match TRBD1 or TRBD2 (5 bases each). Trimming cost V 4 bases and J 5 bases, with 5 bases left between them. The germline CDR1 and CDR2 sequences are SQVTM and ANQGSEA. CDR3 length: 11 residues.

This chain connects TRBV28 to TRBJ1-3; D is unclear. Germline V gives CDR1 MDHEN, CDR2 SYDVKM. Trimming cost V 4 bases and J 3 bases, with 13 bases left between them. This CDR3 is built from 15 residues. In DNA form, the CDR3 reads TGTGCCAGCAGTTCCATGCTCGGCGGTGGAAACACCATATATTTT. This codes for CASSSMLGGGNTIYF. The full variable domain, in which reference TRBV28 and TRBJ1-3 provide the parts outside the CDR3, is DVKVTQSSRYLVKRTGEKVFLECVQDMDHENMFWYRQDPGLGLRLIYFSYDVKMKEKGDIPEGYSVSREKKERFSLILESASTNQTSMYLCASSSMLGGGNTIYFGEGSWLTVV.

The rearrangement links TRBV18 to TRBJ2-1; D is ambiguous. V was cut by 0 bases and J by 10 bases, with 13 bases left in between. This CDR3 region has 14 residues. The germline V gene encodes CDR1 KGHSH and CDR2 LQKENI. In DNA form, the CDR3 reads TGTGCCAGCTCACCACCGGTAACGCGCACCGAGCAGTTCTTC. This translates into CASSPPVTRTEQFF.

This clone was detected a few times. J is TRBJ2-2 and V is TRBV5-1; possible D gene TRBD1, 6 bases. Germline CDR1 is SGHRS and CDR2 is YFSETQ. CDR3 length equals 16 residues. V was shortened by 0 bases and J by 7 bases, with 16 bases between the two germline ends. In nucleotides, the CDR3 is TGCGCCAGCAGCTTGGCCTTCGTTGGGGGCAACGGGGAGCTGTTTTTT. Translation: CASSLAFVGGNGELFF.

The J gene is TRBJ2-7, the V gene TRBV5-1; 8 bases match TRBD2. V shed 4 bases and J 5 bases; nucleotides not matched to a gene: 8. CDR3 length: 14 residues. The germline CDR1 and CDR2 sequences are SGHRS and YFSETQ. In DNA form, the CDR3 reads TGCGCCAGCAGCCCCGGGGGGGCGTTCCACGAGCAGTACTTC. Its translation is CASSPGGAFHEQYF.

This rearrangement joins TRBV7-2 to TRBJ1-2; maybe TRBD1 (5 bases). The length of the CDR3 is 16 residues. Trimming cost V 4 bases and J 5 bases, with 20 bases left between them. In germline, CDR1 is SGHTA, CDR2 FQGNSA. CDR3 amino acids: CASSSTQLTRGYGYTF. The CDR3 nucleotides are TGTGCCAGCAGCTCGACCCAGTTGACAAGGGGTTATGGCTACACCTTC.